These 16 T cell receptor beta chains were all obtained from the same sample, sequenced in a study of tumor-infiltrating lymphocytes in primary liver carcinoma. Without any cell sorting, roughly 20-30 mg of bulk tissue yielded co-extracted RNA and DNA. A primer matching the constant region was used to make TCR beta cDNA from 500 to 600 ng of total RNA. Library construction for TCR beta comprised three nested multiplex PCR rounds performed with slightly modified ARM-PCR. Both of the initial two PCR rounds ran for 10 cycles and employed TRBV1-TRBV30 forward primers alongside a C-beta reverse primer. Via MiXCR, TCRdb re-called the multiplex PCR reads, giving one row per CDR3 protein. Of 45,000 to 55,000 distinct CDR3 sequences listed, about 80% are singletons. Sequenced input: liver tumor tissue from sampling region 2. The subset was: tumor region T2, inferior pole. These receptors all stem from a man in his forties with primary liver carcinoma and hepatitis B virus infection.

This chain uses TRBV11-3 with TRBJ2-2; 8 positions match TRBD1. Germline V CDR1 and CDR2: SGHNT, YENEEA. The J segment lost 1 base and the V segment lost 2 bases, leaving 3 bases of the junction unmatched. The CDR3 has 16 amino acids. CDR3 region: CASSLSGGLNTGELFF. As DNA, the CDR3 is TGTGCCAGCAGCTTATCAGGGGGCCTGAACACCGGGGAGCTGTTTTTT.

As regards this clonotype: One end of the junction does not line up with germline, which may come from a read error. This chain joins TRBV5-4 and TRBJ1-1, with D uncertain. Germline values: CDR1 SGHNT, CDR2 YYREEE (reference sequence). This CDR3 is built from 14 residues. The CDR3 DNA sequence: TGTGCCAGCAGTTTGTACTTTAGTTCCACTGAAACTTTCTTT. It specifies CASSLYFSSTETFF.

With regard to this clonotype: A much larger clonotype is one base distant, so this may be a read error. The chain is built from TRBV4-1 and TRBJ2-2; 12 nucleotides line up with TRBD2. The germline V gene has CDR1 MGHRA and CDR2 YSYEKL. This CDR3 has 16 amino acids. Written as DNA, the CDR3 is TGCGTCAGCAGCCCGACTAGCGGGAGGAACACCGGGGAGCTGTTTTTT. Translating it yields CVSSPTSGRNTGELFF.

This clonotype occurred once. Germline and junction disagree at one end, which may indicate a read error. CDR3 sequence (DNA): TGTGCCGGCTCACTTGACAGAGGGGCTAGCGACGAGCAGTACTTC. Its protein product is CAGSLDRGASDEQYF. The rearrangement joins TRBV18 to TRBJ2-7; possibly TRBD2 for D (6 bases). The CDR3 contains 15 residues. Germline loops: CDR1 KGHSH, CDR2 LQKENI.

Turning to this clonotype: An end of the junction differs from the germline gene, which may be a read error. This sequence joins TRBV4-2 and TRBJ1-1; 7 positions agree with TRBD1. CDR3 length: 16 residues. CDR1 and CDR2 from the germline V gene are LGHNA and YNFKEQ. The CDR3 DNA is TGTGCCAGCAGTCAAGGGCCTCAGGGGGGGAACACTGAAGCTTTCTTT. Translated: CASSQGPQGGNTEAFF.

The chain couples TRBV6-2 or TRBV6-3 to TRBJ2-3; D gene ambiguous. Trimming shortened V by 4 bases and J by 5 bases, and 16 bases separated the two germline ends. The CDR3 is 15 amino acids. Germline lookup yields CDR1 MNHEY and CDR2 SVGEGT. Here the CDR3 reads CASSLLSGEEDTQYF. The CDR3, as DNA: TGTGCCAGCAGTTTACTATCAGGAGAAGAAGATACGCAGTATTTT.

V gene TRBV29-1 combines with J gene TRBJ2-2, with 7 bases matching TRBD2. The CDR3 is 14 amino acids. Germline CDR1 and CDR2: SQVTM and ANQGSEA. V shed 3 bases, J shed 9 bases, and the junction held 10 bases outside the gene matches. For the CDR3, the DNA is TGCAGCGTTGACTGGGGGGGTAACACTAGGGAGCTGTTTTTT. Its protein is CSVDWGGNTRELFF.

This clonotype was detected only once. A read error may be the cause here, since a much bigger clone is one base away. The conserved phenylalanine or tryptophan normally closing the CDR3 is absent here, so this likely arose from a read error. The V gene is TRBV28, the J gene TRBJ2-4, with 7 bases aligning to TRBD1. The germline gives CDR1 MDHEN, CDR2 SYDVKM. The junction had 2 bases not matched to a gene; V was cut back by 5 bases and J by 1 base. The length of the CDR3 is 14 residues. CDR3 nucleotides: TGTGCCAGCAGTCAACAGGGGGCCAAAAACATTCAGTACTGC. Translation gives CASSQQGAKNIQYC.

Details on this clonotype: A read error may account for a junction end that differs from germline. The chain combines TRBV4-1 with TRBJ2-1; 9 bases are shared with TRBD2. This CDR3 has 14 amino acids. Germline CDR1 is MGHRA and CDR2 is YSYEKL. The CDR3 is CANSQAGGHNEQFF. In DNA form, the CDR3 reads TGTGCCAACAGCCAGGCGGGAGGGCACAATGAGCAGTTCTTC.

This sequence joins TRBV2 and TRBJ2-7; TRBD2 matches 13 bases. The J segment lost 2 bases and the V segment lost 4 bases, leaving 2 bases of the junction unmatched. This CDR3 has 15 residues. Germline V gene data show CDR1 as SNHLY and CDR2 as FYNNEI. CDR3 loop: CASSGLAGGTYEQYF. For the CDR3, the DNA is TGTGCCAGCAGTGGACTAGCGGGAGGAACCTACGAGCAGTACTTC.

CDR3 nucleotides: TGTGCCAGCAGCTACGACCAGGGGCGGGTCAACATTCAGTACTTC. Its translation is CASSYDQGRVNIQYF. J is TRBJ2-4 and V is TRBV6-5, with a weak D call TRBD1 (6 bases). There are 15 residues in the CDR3. The ends were cut back, 6 bases at V and 7 bases at J, with 19 bases in the middle. From germline, CDR1 is MNHEY and CDR2 SVGAGI.

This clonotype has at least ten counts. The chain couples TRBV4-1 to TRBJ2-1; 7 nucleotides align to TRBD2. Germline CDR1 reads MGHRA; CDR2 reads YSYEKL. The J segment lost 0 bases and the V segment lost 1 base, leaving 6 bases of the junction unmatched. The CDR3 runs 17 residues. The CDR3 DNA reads TGCGCCAGCAGCCAAGGCCTAGCGGAGAGCTCCTACAATGAGCAGTTCTTC. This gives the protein CASSQGLAESSYNEQFF.

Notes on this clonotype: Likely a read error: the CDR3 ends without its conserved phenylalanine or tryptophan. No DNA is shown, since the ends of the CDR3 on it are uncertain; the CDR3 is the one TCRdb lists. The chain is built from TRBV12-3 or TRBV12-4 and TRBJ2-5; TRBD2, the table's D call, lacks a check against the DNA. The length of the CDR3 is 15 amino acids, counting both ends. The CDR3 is CASRGIAGGGETQYI.

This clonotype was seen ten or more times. CDR3 residues: CASQDRLAGGLRKYF. Written as DNA, the CDR3 is TGTGCCAGCCAAGATCGACTAGCGGGAGGATTACGCAAGTATTTT. This sequence joins TRBV2 and TRBJ2-3; 13 bases fit TRBD2. The CDR3 length is 15 residues. Germline lookup yields CDR1 SNHLY and CDR2 FYNNEI. V shed 8 bases, J shed 13 bases, and the junction held 15 bases outside the gene matches.

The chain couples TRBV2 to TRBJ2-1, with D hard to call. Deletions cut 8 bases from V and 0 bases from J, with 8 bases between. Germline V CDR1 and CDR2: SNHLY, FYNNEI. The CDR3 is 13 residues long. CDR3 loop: CASSQSSYNEQFF. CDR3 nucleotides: TGTGCCAGCTCCCAAAGCTCCTACAATGAGCAGTTCTTC.

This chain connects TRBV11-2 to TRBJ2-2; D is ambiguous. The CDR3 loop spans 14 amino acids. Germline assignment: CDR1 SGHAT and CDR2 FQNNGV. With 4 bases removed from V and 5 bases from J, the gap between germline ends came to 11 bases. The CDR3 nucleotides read TGTGCCAGCAGCTCAGAGATCAGGACCGGGGAGCTGTTTTTT. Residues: CASSSEIRTGELFF.